The 4 T cell receptor beta chains in this list originate from one sample, sequenced in a study of glioma-infiltrating T cells after dendritic cell vaccination. TCRdb keeps only in-frame clones here, not all; method: immunoSEQ multiplex PCR. The table shows tens of thousands of clones, with around 80% occurring only once. The material sequenced was blood, taken before dendritic cell vaccination. The receptors were gathered from a human donor with glioblastoma.

This chain joins TRBV6-6 and TRBJ1-2; D is possibly TRBD1 (6 bases). Germline V lookup: CDR1 MNHNY, CDR2 SVGAGI (reference sequence). Trimming shortened V by 0 bases and J by 6 bases, and 11 bases separated the two germline ends. The CDR3 extends over 14 amino acids. CDR3 in amino acids: CASSYSTRGDGYTF. CDR3 nucleotides: TGTGCCAGCAGTTACTCGACCAGGGGTGATGGCTACACCTTC.

The chain recombines TRBV2 with TRBJ2-3, with 9 bases that match TRBD1. Germline values: CDR1 SNHLY, CDR2 FYNNEI. This CDR3 is built from 14 residues. The V segment lost 5 bases and the J segment 3 bases; nucleotides outside the gene matches: 3. The CDR3 coding sequence is TGTGCCAGCAGTTTGGACAGGGGAACAGATACGCAGTATTTT. It yields the protein CASSLDRGTDTQYF. Full variable domain (missing parts from reference TRBV2 and TRBJ2-3): EPEVTQTPSHQVTQMGQEVILRCVPISNHLYFYWYRQILGQKVEFLVSFYNNEISEKSEIFDDQFSVERPDGSNFTLKIRSTKLEDSAMYFCASSLDRGTDTQYFGPGTRLTVL.

There are a few counts of this clone. The chain is built from TRBV5-6 and TRBJ1-2; 9 bases fit TRBD1. Germline CDR1 reads SGHDT; CDR2 reads YYEEEE. The junction had 4 bases not matched to a gene; V was cut back by 0 bases and J by 4 bases. The CDR3 has 15 amino acids. The CDR3 nucleotides read TGTGCCAGCAGCTTGGGGGACAGGGAGTTCTATGGCTACACCTTC. Residues: CASSLGDREFYGYTF.

The CDR3 here is CASRRGRDTGELFF. CDR3 coding DNA: TGTGCCAGCAGGAGGGGGCGCGACACCGGGGAGCTGTTTTTT. The chain employs TRBV6-5 and TRBJ2-2; 7 positions match TRBD1. The germline V gene encodes CDR1 MNHEY and CDR2 SVGAGI. The CDR3 length is 14 residues. The V segment lost 6 bases and the J segment 3 bases; nucleotides outside the gene matches: 4.